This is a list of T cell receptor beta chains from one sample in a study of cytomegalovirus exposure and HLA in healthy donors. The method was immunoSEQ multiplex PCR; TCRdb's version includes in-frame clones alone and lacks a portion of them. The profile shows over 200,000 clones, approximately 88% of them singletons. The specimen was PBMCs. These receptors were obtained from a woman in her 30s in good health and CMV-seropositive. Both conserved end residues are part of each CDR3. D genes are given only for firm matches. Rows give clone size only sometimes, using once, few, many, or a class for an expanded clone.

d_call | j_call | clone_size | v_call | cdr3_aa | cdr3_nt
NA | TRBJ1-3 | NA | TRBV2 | CASRIYSGNTIYF | TGTGCCAGCAGGATCTACTCTGGAAACACCATATATTTT
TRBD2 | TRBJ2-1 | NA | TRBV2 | CASGGTSGDNEQFF | TGTGCCAGCGGGGGGACTAGCGGTGACAATGAGCAGTTCTTC
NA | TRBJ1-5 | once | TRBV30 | CALETGINQPQHF | TGTGCCTTGGAAACAGGGATAAATCAGCCCCAGCATTTT
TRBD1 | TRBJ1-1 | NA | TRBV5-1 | CASSFQTGANTEAFF | TGCGCCAGCAGCTTCCAGACAGGGGCGAACACTGAAGCTTTCTTT
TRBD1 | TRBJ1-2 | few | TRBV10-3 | CAISGAGGWDGYTF | TGTGCCATCAGTGGAGCAGGGGGCTGGGACGGCTACACCTTC
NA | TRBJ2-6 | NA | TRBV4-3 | CASSQVGFSGANVLTF | TGCGCCAGCAGCCAAGTAGGCTTCTCTGGGGCCAACGTCCTGACTTTC
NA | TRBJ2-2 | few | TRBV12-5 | CASGLVAGDYTGELFF | TGTGCTAGTGGTTTGGTGGCAGGGGATTACACCGGGGAGCTGTTTTTT
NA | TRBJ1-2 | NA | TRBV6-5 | CASRLLQVPSYGYTF | TGTGCCAGCAGGCTCCTCCAGGTCCCTAGCTATGGCTACACCTTC
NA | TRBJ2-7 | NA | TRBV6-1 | CASSPRAIEQYF | TGTGCCAGCTCCCCCAGGGCGATCGAGCAGTACTTC
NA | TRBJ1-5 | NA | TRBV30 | CAWSPRASGGNQPQHF | TGTGCCTGGAGTCCAAGGGCCTCGGGAGGCAATCAGCCCCAGCATTTT
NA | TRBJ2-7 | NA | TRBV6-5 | CASSPAGYEQYF | TGTGCCAGCAGCCCCGCGGGGTACGAGCAGTACTTC
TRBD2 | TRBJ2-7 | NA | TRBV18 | CASSPGLAGIGYEQYF | TGTGCCAGCTCACCGGGACTAGCGGGAATAGGGTACGAGCAGTACTTC
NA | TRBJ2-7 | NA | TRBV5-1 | CASSLGQRPLYEQYF | TGCGCCAGCAGCTTGGGACAGCGACCTCTCTACGAGCAGTACTTC
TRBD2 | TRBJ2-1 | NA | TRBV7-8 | CASSLKTTGGTYNEQFF | TGTGCCAGCAGCTTAAAAACAACGGGAGGCACCTACAATGAGCAGTTCTTC
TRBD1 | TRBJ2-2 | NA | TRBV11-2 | CASGGQVSTGELFF | TGTGCCAGCGGAGGACAGGTCAGCACCGGGGAGCTGTTTTTT
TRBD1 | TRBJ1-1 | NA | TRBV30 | CAWTLRDRELNTEAFF | TGTGCCTGGACCCTACGGGACAGGGAATTGAACACTGAAGCTTTCTTT
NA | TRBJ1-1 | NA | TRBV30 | CAWRTPSPNTEAFF | TGTGCCTGGAGAACCCCATCCCCTAACACTGAAGCTTTCTTT
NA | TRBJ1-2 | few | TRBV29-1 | CSVDSHNYGYTF | TGCAGCGTGGACTCCCACAACTATGGCTACACCTTC
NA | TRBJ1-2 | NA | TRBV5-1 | CASSLSGGPEYGYTF | TGCGCCAGCAGCTTGAGTGGGGGGCCTGAGTATGGCTACACCTTC
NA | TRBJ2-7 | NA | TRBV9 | CASSPPGAREQYF | TGTGCCAGCAGCCCCCCGGGGGCGCGGGAGCAGTACTTC
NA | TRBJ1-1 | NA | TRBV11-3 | CASSLNIETEAFF | TGTGCCAGCAGCTTAAACATAGAGACTGAAGCTTTCTTT
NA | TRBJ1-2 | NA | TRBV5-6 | CASSLGGNYGYTF | TGTGCCAGCAGCTTGGGGGGTAACTATGGCTACACCTTC
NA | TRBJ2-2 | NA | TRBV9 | CASSVVQTGELFF | TGTGCCAGCAGCGTAGTTCAGACCGGGGAGCTGTTTTTT
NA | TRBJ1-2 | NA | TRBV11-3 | CASSPGVGSYTF | TGTGCCAGCAGCCCTGGCGTGGGGAGCTACACCTTC
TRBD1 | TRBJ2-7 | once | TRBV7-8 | CASSLLFIPGQGAPQYF | TGTGCCAGCAGCTTATTATTCATTCCGGGACAGGGGGCGCCGCAGTACTTC
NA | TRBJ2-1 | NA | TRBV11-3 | CASSLGLHNEQFF | TGTGCCAGCAGCTTAGGACTCCACAATGAGCAGTTCTTC
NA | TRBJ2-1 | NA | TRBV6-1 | CASNTAGGNEQFF | TGTGCCAGCAACACCGCTGGAGGGAATGAGCAGTTCTTC
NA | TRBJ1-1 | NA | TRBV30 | CAWRRTDLNTEAFF | TGTGCCTGGAGGAGGACAGACCTTAACACTGAAGCTTTCTTT
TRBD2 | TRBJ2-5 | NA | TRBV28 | CASSLPRLAGTQETQYF | TGTGCCAGCAGTTTACCCAGACTAGCGGGGACCCAAGAGACCCAGTACTTC
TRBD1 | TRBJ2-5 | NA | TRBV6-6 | CASSRGQETQYF | TGTGCCAGCAGTAGGGGGCAGGAGACCCAGTACTTC
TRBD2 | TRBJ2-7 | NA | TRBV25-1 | CASSAGTSGTYEQYF | TGTGCCAGCAGTGCTGGGACTAGCGGGACATACGAGCAGTACTTC
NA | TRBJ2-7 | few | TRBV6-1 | CASSEVPPDEQYF | TGTGCCAGCAGTGAAGTCCCGCCAGACGAGCAGTACTTC
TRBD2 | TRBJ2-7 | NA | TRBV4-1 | CASSQVGTSPSEQYF | TGCGCCAGCAGCCAAGTGGGGACTAGCCCCAGCGAGCAGTACTTC
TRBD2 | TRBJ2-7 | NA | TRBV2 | CASSLGLEWYEQYF | TGTGCCAGCAGTCTGGGACTAGAATGGTACGAGCAGTACTTC
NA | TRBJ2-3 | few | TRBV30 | CAWWYSADTQYF | TGTGCCTGGTGGTACTCCGCAGATACGCAGTATTTT
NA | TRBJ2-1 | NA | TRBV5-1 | CASSYSGASYNEQFF | TGCGCCAGCAGCTATAGCGGAGCCTCCTACAATGAGCAGTTCTTC
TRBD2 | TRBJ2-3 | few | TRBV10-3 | CATQLAEHTDTQYF | TGTGCCACCCAACTAGCGGAACACACAGATACGCAGTATTTT
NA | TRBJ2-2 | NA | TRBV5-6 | CASSLGFVRIRYTGELFF | TGTGCCAGCAGCTTAGGATTTGTTAGGATAAGATACACCGGGGAGCTGTTTTTT
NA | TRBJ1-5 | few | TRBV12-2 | CASRSSLFPTAFSLQPQHF | TGTGCAAGTCGCTCCTCTCTCTTCCCGACAGCGTTTTCACTACAGCCCCAGCATTTT